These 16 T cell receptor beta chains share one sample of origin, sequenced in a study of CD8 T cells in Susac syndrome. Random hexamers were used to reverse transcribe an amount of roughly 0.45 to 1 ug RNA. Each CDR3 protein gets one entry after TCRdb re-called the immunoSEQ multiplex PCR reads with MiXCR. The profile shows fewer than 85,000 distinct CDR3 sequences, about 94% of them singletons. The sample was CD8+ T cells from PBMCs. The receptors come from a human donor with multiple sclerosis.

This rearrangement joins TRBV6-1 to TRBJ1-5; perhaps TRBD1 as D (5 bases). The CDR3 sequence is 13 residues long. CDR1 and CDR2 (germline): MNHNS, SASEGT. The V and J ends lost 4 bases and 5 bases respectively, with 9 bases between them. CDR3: CASSVQGHQPQHF. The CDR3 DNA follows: TGTGCCAGCAGTGTCCAGGGCCATCAGCCCCAGCATTTT.

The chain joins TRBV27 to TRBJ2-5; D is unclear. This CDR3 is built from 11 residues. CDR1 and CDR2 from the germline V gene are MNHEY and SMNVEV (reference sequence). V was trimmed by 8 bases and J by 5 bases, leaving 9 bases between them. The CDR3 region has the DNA TGTGCCAGCGGCGTCAGTGAGACCCAGTACTTC. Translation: CASGVSETQYF.

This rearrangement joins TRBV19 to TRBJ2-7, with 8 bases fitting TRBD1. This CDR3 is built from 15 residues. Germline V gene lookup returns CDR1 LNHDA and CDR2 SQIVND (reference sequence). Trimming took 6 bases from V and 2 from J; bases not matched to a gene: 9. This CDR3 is CASSAAGGSTYEQYF. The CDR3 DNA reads TGTGCCAGTAGCGCAGCAGGGGGCTCAACCTACGAGCAGTACTTC. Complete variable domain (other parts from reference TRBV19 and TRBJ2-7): DGGITQSPKYLFRKEGQNVTLSCEQNLNHDAMYWYRQDPGQGLRLIYYSQIVNDFQKGDIAEGYSVSREKKESFPLTVTSAQKNPTAFYLCASSAAGGSTYEQYFGPGTRLTVT.

The CDR3 region is CASSLVPTGNEQFF. DNA of the CDR3: TGTGCCAGCAGCTTAGTGCCGACGGGCAATGAGCAGTTCTTC. The V and J genes are TRBV13 and TRBJ2-1; no reliable D call. The CDR3 has 14 amino acids. Germline V CDR1 and CDR2: PRHDT, FYEKMQ (reference sequence). The ends were cut back, 1 base at V and 6 bases at J, with 10 bases in the middle. Full variable domain (missing parts from reference TRBV13 and TRBJ2-1): AAGVIQSPRHLIKEKRETATLKCYPIPRHDTVYWYQQGPGQDPQFLISFYEKMQSDKGSIPDRFSAQQFSDYHSELNMSSLELGDSALYFCASSLVPTGNEQFFGPGTRLTVL.

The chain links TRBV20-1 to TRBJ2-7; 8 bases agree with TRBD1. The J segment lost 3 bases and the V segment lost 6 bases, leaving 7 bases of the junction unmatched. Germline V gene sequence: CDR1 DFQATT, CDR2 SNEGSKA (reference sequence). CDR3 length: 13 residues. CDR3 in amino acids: CSATGDSIYEQYF. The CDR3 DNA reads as TGCAGTGCGACAGGGGACTCTATCTACGAGCAGTACTTC.

The CDR3 DNA is TGTGCCAGCAGCTTAAGGGAGTACGGACAGATCCACGAGCAGTACTTC. This codes for CASSLREYGQIHEQYF. The gene calls are TRBV7-6 and TRBJ2-7; the D gene is possibly TRBD1 (6 bases). Trimming took 2 bases from V and 5 from J, leaving 19 bases between them. CDR3 length: 16 residues. Germline V gene sequence: CDR1 SGHVS, CDR2 FNYEAQ.

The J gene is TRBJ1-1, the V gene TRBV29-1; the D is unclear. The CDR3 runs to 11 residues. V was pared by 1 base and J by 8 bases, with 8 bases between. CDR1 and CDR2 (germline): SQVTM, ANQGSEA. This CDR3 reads CSVEGPIEAFF. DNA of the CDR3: TGCAGCGTTGAAGGTCCAATCGAAGCTTTCTTT.

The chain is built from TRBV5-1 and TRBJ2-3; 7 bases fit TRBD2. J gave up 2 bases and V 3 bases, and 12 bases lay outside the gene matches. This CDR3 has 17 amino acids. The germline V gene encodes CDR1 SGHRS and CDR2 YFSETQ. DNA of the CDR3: TGCGCCAGCAGCTGGGACCCTTTGAGCGGGGACACAGATACGCAGTATTTT. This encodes CASSWDPLSGDTDTQYF.

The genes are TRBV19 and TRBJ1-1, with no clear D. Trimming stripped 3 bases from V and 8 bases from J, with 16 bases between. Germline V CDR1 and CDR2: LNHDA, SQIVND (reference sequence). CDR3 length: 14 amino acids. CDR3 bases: TGTGCCAGTAGTATTAGCCCGGCCTCGGGGGAAGCTTTCTTT. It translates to CASSISPASGEAFF.

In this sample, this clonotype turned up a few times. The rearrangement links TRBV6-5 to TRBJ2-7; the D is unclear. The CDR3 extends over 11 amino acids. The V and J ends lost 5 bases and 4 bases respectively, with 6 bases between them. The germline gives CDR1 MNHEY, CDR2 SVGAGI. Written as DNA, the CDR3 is TGTGCCAGCAGTAATTCGTACGAGCAGTACTTC. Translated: CASSNSYEQYF.

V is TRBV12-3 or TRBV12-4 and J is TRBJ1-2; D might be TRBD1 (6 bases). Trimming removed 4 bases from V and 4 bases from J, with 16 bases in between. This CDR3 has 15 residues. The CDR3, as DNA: TGTGCCAGCAGTTCTCCGACAAAGGGGGGCTATGGCTACACCTTC. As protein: CASSSPTKGGYGYTF.

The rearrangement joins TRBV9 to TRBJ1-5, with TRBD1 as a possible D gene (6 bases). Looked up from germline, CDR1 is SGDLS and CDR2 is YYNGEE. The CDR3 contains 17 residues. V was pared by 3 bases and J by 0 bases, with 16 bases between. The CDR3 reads CASSASDSLYSNQPQHF. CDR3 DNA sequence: TGTGCCAGCAGCGCTTCGGACAGCCTTTATAGCAATCAGCCCCAGCATTTT.

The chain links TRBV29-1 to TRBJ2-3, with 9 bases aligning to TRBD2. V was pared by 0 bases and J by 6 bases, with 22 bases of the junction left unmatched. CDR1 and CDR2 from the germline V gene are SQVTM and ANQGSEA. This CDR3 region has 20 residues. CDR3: CSVEDDIAGEDGVIGDTQYF. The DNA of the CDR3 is TGCAGCGTTGAAGATGATATAGCGGGAGAAGACGGGGTTATAGGGGATACGCAGTATTTT.

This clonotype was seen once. The CDR3: CASSGDGMYNEQFF. Here the CDR3 DNA reads TGTGCCAGCAGCGGGGACGGGATGTACAATGAGCAGTTCTTC. The chain is built from TRBV5-4 and TRBJ2-1, with D possibly being TRBD1 or TRBD2 (5 bases each). V lost 4 bases and J 4 bases, leaving 12 bases between the germline ends. This CDR3 is 14 amino acids long. Germline V CDR1 and CDR2: SGHNT, YYREEE (reference sequence).

The chain's CDR3 is CASSEGMTWTEAFF. CDR3 nucleotide sequence: TGTGCCAGCAGTGAAGGGATGACCTGGACTGAAGCTTTCTTT. The rearrangement links TRBV6-1 to TRBJ1-1; D remains unclear. Trimming pared 1 base from V and 5 bases from J, leaving 11 bases between. The CDR3 length is 14 residues. CDR1 and CDR2 (germline): MNHNS, SASEGT.

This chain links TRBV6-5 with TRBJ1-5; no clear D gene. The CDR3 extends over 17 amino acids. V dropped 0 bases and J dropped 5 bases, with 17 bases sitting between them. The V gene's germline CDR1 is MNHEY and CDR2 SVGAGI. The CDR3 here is CASSYSPGKGRDQPQHF. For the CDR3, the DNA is TGTGCCAGCAGTTACTCTCCCGGGAAGGGTCGGGATCAGCCCCAGCATTTT.